Following are 21 T cell receptor beta chains from one sample sequenced in a study of CD8 T cells in ankylosing spondylitis. TCRdb independently ran MiXCR on the 5' RACE reads; one entry per CDR3 protein. The profile covers some 40,000 distinct CDR3 sequences, with around 3% appearing a single time and 2.5% to 3% taken by the ten largest. The sequencing sample was made of blood, either unsorted or a sorted T cell fraction (not recorded which). Receptor source: a male donor with ankylosing spondylitis or in good health (not recorded which).

This clonotype was seen at least ten times. This chain connects TRBV9 to TRBJ1-6; D unresolved. V lost 0 bases, J lost 7 bases, and 11 bases lay in between. This CDR3 is built from 15 residues. Per germline, CDR1 SGDLS and CDR2 YYNGEE. In DNA, the CDR3 is TGTGCCAGCAGCGTAGAAACGGCGGGGAATTCACCCCTCCACTTT. It is translated as CASSVETAGNSPLHF.

By sample fraction, this clonotype is medium-sized. This chain links TRBV12-3 or TRBV12-4 with TRBJ1-3; D is unclear. The CDR3 runs 20 residues. The V end lost 3 bases, the J end lost 0 bases, and 24 bases lay between the germline ends. In DNA form, the CDR3 reads TGTGCCAGCAGTTTTCTTGCCGGTAGGAAAAACTTCTCCTCTGGAAACACCATATATTTT. Translation gives CASSFLAGRKNFSSGNTIYF.

This clonotype was counted many times. This chain links TRBV9 with TRBJ2-3, with 7 positions matching TRBD2. The CDR3 spans 15 residues. Germline CDR1 SGDLS, CDR2 YYNGEE. V trimming: 0 bases; J trimming: 0 bases; junction bases outside the gene matches: 1. This CDR3 is CASSVVGGSTDTQYF. DNA for the CDR3: TGTGCCAGCAGCGTAGTCGGGGGGAGCACAGATACGCAGTATTTT.

This clonotype was observed many times. V gene TRBV9 combines with J gene TRBJ2-2; TRBD2 aligns across 9 bases. The V gene end was trimmed by 0 bases and the J gene end by 7 bases; junction bases not matched to a gene: 10. In germline, CDR1 is SGDLS, CDR2 YYNGEE. CDR3 length: 17 amino acids. The CDR3 reads CASSVGPPGLAFGELFF. The CDR3 region has the DNA TGTGCCAGCAGCGTAGGCCCTCCGGGACTAGCTTTCGGGGAGCTGTTTTTT.

The table lists this clonotype with many counts. The chain uses TRBV9 and TRBJ2-2; the D is unclear. Germline assignment: CDR1 SGDLS and CDR2 YYNGEE. With 0 bases removed from V and 0 bases from J, the gap between germline ends came to 9 bases. This CDR3 has 16 amino acids. The CDR3 bases are TGTGCCAGCAGCGTAGGCCCGGTTTCGAACACCGGGGAGCTGTTTTTT. This translates into CASSVGPVSNTGELFF.

By frequency in the sample, this clonotype is medium-sized (0.01 to 0.1%). The rearrangement uses TRBV21-1 and TRBJ1-2; the DNA was not compared with TRBD1, the D call given in the table. TRBV21-1 is a listed pseudogene. The CDR3 extends over 17 amino acids. The CDR3 DNA reads as TGTGCCAGCAGCATCCAGACAGGGGGCCTGTCAAGAGGTGGCTACACCTTC. Its protein product is CASSIQTGGLSRGGYTF.

This clonotype was recorded many times. CDR3 sequence reads: CASSGGLGGQEQFF. The CDR3 region has the DNA TGTGCCAGCAGCGGAGGGTTGGGGGGACAAGAGCAGTTCTTC. V gene TRBV9 combines with J gene TRBJ2-1, with D perhaps given as TRBD1 or TRBD2 (6 bases each). Trimming took 3 bases from V and 10 from J, leaving 17 bases between them. CDR1 is SGDLS and CDR2 is YYNGEE in the germline V gene. This CDR3 contains 14 residues.

This clonotype has more than one count but fewer than ten. The V call is TRBV9, the J call TRBJ2-1, with 7 nucleotides matching TRBD2. CDR3 size: 14 residues. Germline V CDR1 and CDR2: SGDLS, YYNGEE. J gave up 5 bases and V 0 bases, and 2 bases lay outside the gene matches. The CDR3 nucleotides read TGTGCCAGCAGCGTAGAACTAGCGAACAATGAGCAGTTCTTC. Encoded protein: CASSVELANNEQFF.

This clonotype was picked up many times. This sequence joins TRBV23-1 and TRBJ2-1; TRBD1 might be the D (5 bases). TRBV23-1 is labeled an ORF, and its function is uncertain. Trimming pared 8 bases from V and 5 bases from J, leaving 22 bases between. This CDR3 contains 16 residues. The CDR3 loop is CASQCISRACNNEQFF. The CDR3 DNA sequence: TGCGCCAGCCAATGTATTTCCAGGGCTTGTAACAATGAGCAGTTCTTC.

This clonotype was counted many times. The rearrangement links TRBV9 to TRBJ2-1; maybe TRBD1 (6 bases). The CDR3 extends over 17 amino acids. CDR1 and CDR2 (germline): SGDLS, YYNGEE. V was shortened by 3 bases and J by 7 bases, with 23 bases between the two germline ends. The DNA for the CDR3 is TGTGCCAGCAGCGCCGGGTTGGGGGCTACTATTCGGAATGAGCAGTTCTTC. Translating it yields CASSAGLGATIRNEQFF.

This clonotype is medium-sized (0.01 to 0.1%) by share. The V gene is TRBV21-1, the J gene TRBJ2-7; the table's D call of TRBD2 was not tested on the DNA. TRBV21-1 is a pseudogene locus. The CDR3 runs to 14 residues. DNA of the CDR3: TGTGCCAGCGCTCGGGGGGGCCTTCTCTACGAGCAGTACGTC. Its translation: CASARGGLLYEQYV.

This clonotype came up many times. This CDR3 is CASSVHWASYNEQFF. The CDR3, as DNA: TGTGCCAGCAGCGTCCATTGGGCCTCCTACAATGAGCAGTTCTTC. The chain recombines TRBV9 with TRBJ2-1; D unclear. The CDR3 covers 15 residues. The V gene lost 2 bases and the J gene lost 0 bases, with 9 bases spanning the gap. CDR1 is SGDLS, CDR2 YYNGEE, per germline.

This clonotype appeared many times. The V and J genes are TRBV9 and TRBJ2-1, with 7 bases aligning to TRBD2. V was pared by 4 bases and J by 6 bases, with 10 bases of the junction left unmatched. This CDR3 is built from 15 residues. Germline V gene sequence: CDR1 SGDLS, CDR2 YYNGEE. CDR3 sequence: CASSNGAREGNEQFF. The CDR3 region has the DNA TGTGCCAGCAGCAACGGGGCCAGGGAGGGCAATGAGCAGTTCTTC.

At least ten counts were recorded for this clonotype. V is TRBV9 and J is TRBJ1-1; 11 bases map to TRBD1. The CDR3 consists of 16 residues. V trimming: 4 bases; J trimming: 4 bases; junction bases outside the gene matches: 9. CDR1 and CDR2 from the germline V gene are SGDLS and YYNGEE. CDR3 in amino acids: CASSPRTGGRGTEAFF. The CDR3 DNA sequence: TGTGCCAGCAGCCCCAGGACAGGGGGCAGAGGCACTGAAGCTTTCTTT.

This clonotype was seen ten or more times. This chain links TRBV9 with TRBJ2-5; TRBD2 matches at 9 bases. V was clipped by 2 bases and J by 1 base; unmatched bases: 9. The CDR3 runs to 17 residues. Looked up from germline, CDR1 is SGDLS and CDR2 is YYNGEE. DNA of the CDR3: TGTGCCAGCAGCGTGGACCCAAGCGGGGGGAGCCAAGAGACCCAGTACTTC. It codes for CASSVDPSGGSQETQYF. Full variable domain (remainder filled in from reference TRBV9 and TRBJ2-5): DSGVTQTPKHLITATGQRVTLRCSPRSGDLSVYWYQQSLDQGLQFLIQYYNGEERAKGNILERFSAQQFPDLHSELNLSSLELGDSALYFCASSVDPSGGSQETQYFGPGTRLLVL.

This clonotype was seen ten or more times. This chain joins TRBV9 and TRBJ2-5, with 13 bases identical to TRBD2. V shed 3 bases, J shed 5 bases, and the junction held 4 bases outside the gene matches. CDR1 and CDR2 from the germline V gene are SGDLS and YYNGEE. CDR3 size: 15 residues. The CDR3 nucleotides are TGTGCCAGCAGCGCGGGGACTAGCGGGGTCGAGACCCAGTACTTC. Translation: CASSAGTSGVETQYF.

The chain employs TRBV9 and TRBJ2-1; D might be TRBD1 (5 bases). This CDR3 is 15 amino acids long. Germline CDR1 reads SGDLS; CDR2 reads YYNGEE. Trimming stripped 2 bases from V and 10 bases from J, with 19 bases between. The CDR3 reads CASSVGTAGRQEQFF. Here the CDR3 DNA reads TGTGCCAGCAGCGTTGGAACCGCAGGGCGACAGGAGCAGTTCTTC.

This clonotype showed up just a few times. The J gene is TRBJ2-3, the V gene TRBV9; unclear D gene. Trimming cost V 0 bases and J 4 bases, with 6 bases left between them. This CDR3 has 13 amino acids. Germline-derived CDR1 and CDR2 are SGDLS and YYNGEE. CDR3 sequence (DNA): TGTGCCAGCAGCGTAGCTCTCTCAGATACGCAGTATTTT. Translated: CASSVALSDTQYF. The whole variable domain, remainder taken from reference TRBV9 and TRBJ2-3, is DSGVTQTPKHLITATGQRVTLRCSPRSGDLSVYWYQQSLDQGLQFLIQYYNGEERAKGNILERFSAQQFPDLHSELNLSSLELGDSALYFCASSVALSDTQYFGPGTRLTVL.

This clonotype was counted many times. The chain uses TRBV9 and TRBJ2-3, with TRBD2 matching 7 bases. Germline trimming cut 4 bases from V and 4 bases from J; bases unmatched to any gene: 12. The CDR3 is 16 residues long. CDR1 is SGDLS, CDR2 YYNGEE, per germline. The CDR3 loop reads CASSPHGGRASDTQYF. The CDR3 coding sequence is TGTGCCAGCAGCCCCCACGGAGGGAGGGCCTCAGATACGCAGTATTTT.

This clonotype was seen at least ten times. The V gene is TRBV9, the J gene TRBJ2-3; 8 bases map to TRBD1. From germline, CDR1 is SGDLS and CDR2 YYNGEE. V lost 0 bases and J lost 4; bases outside the gene matches: 10. There are 17 residues in the CDR3. This CDR3 is CASSVGGRQGSSDTQYF. CDR3 nucleotide sequence: TGTGCCAGCAGCGTAGGGGGGCGACAGGGGAGCTCAGATACGCAGTATTTT.

This clonotype was recorded at least ten times. This chain uses TRBV9 with TRBJ2-1; 9 bases map to TRBD2. V was clipped by 0 bases and J by 1 base; unmatched bases: 11. The length of the CDR3 is 19 residues. CDR1 is SGDLS and CDR2 is YYNGEE in the germline V gene. CDR3 sequence: CASSVGSSGSTSSYNEQFF. In DNA, the CDR3 is TGTGCCAGCAGCGTAGGTAGTAGCGGGAGTACCTCTTCCTACAATGAGCAGTTCTTC.